This T cell receptor beta chain was sequenced during a study of shared clonotypes between healthy human individuals. Only in-frame clones appear in the TCRdb table, and some are missing; sequencing was by immunoSEQ multiplex PCR. The data contain roughly 760,000 clones, 74% of them singletons. This TCR was recovered from a woman aged 25 to 39 in good health. Sequencing was carried out using memory CD4+ T cells sorted from blood. Subset specified: CD45RA-negative fraction.

The CDR3 loop reads CASSMSGTDNEKLFF. CDR3 DNA sequence: TGTGCCAGTAGTATGTCGGGGACGGATAATGAAAAACTGTTTTTT. The chain couples TRBV19 to TRBJ1-4, with a possible D match to TRBD1 (5 bases). CDR3 length: 15 amino acids. Trimming removed 3 bases from V and 4 bases from J, with 12 bases in between. CDR1 is LNHDA, CDR2 SQIVND, per germline (reference sequence).